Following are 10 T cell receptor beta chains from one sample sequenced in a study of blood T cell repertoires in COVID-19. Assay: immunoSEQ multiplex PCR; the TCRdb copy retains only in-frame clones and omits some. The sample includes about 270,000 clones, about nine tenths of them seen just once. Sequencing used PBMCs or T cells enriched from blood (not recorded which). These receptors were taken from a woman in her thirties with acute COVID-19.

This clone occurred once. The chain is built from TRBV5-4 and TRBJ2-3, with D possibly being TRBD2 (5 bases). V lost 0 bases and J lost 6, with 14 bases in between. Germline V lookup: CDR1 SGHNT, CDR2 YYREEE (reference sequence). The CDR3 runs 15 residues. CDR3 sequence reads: CASSLGVPLADTQYF. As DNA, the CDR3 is TGTGCCAGCAGCTTGGGGGTCCCCTTAGCGGATACGCAGTATTTT.

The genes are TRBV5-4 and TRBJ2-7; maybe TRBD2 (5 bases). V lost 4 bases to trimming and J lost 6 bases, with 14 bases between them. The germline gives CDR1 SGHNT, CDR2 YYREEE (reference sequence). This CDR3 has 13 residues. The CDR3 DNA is TGTGCCAGCAGCGTGGACTCCCTAATCGAGCAGTACTTC. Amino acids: CASSVDSLIEQYF.

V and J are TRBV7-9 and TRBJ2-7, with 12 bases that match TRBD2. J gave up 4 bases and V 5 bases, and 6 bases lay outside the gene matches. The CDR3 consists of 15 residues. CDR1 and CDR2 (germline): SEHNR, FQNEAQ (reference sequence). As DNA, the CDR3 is TGTGCCAGCAGCGCTGGGACTAGCGGGTTTTACGAGCAGTACTTC. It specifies CASSAGTSGFYEQYF.

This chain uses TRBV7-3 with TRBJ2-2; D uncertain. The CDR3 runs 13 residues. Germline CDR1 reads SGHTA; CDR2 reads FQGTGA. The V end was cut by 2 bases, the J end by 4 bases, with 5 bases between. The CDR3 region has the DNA TGTGCCAGCAGCTTATATAGCACCGGGGAGCTGTTTTTT. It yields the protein CASSLYSTGELFF. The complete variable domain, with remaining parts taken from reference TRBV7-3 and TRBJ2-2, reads GAGVSQTPSNKVTEKGKYVELRCDPISGHTALYWYRQSLGQGPEFLIYFQGTGAADDSGLPNDRFFAVRPEGSVSTLKIQRTERGDSAVYLCASSLYSTGELFFGEGSRLTVL.

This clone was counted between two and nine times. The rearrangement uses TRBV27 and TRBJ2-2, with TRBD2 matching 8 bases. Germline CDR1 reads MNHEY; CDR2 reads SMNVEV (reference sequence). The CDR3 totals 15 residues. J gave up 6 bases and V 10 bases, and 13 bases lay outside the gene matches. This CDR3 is CAIPSGTRTSGELFF. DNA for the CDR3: TGTGCCATTCCATCCGGGACTAGGACCTCCGGGGAGCTGTTTTTT.

CDR3 DNA sequence: TGCAGCGTTGAAGGAACATCTGGGGCCAACGTCCTGACTTTC. Its translation: CSVEGTSGANVLTF. V usage is TRBV29-1 and J usage is TRBJ2-6; D ambiguous. The V gene's germline CDR1 is SQVTM and CDR2 ANQGSEA. V was shortened by 1 base and J by 1 base, with 5 bases between the two germline ends. The CDR3 spans 14 residues.

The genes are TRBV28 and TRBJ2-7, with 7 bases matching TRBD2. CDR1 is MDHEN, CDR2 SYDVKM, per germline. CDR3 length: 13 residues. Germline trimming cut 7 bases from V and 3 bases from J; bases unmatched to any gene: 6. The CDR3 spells CASKTGGLYEQYF. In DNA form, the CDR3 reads TGTGCCAGCAAGACGGGGGGACTCTACGAGCAGTACTTC.

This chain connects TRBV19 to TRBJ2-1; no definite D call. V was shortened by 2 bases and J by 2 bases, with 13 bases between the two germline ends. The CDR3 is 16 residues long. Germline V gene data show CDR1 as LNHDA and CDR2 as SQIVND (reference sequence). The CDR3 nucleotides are TGTGCCAGTAGTATACCCTCAAGTCTAGCCTACAATGAGCAGTTCTTC. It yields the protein CASSIPSSLAYNEQFF. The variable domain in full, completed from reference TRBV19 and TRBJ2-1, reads DGGITQSPKYLFRKEGQNVTLSCEQNLNHDAMYWYRQDPGQGLRLIYYSQIVNDFQKGDIAEGYSVSREKKESFPLTVTSAQKNPTAFYLCASSIPSSLAYNEQFFGPGTRLTVL.

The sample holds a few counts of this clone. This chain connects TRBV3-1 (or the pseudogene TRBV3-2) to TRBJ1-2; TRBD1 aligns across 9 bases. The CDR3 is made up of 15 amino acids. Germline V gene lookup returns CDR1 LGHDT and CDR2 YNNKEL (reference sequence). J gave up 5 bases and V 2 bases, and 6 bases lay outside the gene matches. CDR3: CASSQRDRVTYGYTF. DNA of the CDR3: TGTGCCAGCAGCCAAAGGGACAGGGTAACTTATGGCTACACCTTC.

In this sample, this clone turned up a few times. In DNA, the CDR3 is TGTGCCAGCAGCTTAGGTCGACTAGTAGCAGATACGCAGTATTTT. Its protein product is CASSLGRLVADTQYF. The chain employs TRBV7-9 and TRBJ2-3, with a tentative D call TRBD2 (6 bases). V lost 1 base, J lost 4 bases, and 12 bases lay in between. The CDR3 extends over 15 amino acids. The V gene's germline CDR1 is SEHNR and CDR2 FQNEAQ (reference sequence).